This entry concerns a single T cell receptor beta chain. Its cognate antigen is unknown. This sample is drawn from a study of cytomegalovirus exposure and HLA in healthy donors. Overall study context: Among over 350 genotyped donors, around 81% fell in the Caucasian-associated ancestry cluster. Findings and limits, study-wide: Within a later analysis, the majority of CMV-associated TCR beta chains appeared HLA-restricted. Likely technical artifact: a cluster of highly shared sequence variants.

The CDR3 is 14 residues long. Germline loops: CDR1 MNHEY, CDR2 SMNVEV (reference sequence). Trimming pared 3 bases from V and 1 base from J, leaving 9 bases between. Samples came from healthy bone marrow donors. 13 Jbeta primers and 60 Vbeta primers were used for the PCR. The table came from immunoSEQ multiplex PCR; TCRdb's copy has only in-frame clones and leaves some out. Among about 120,000 clones listed, 74% were seen once. This clonotype was sampled from a middle-aged man in good health and CMV-seropositive. Sequencing was done on a sample of PBMCs. The J gene is TRBJ1-1, the V gene TRBV27; no clear D. DNA for the CDR3: TGTGCCAGCAGTTTGATATCAGGGAACACTGAAGCTTTCTTT. Amino acid sequence: CASSLISGNTEAFF.